This T cell receptor (beta chain) comes out of a study of T cells in Graves' hyperthyroidism and ophthalmopathy. This clonotype has at least ten counts. RNA transcripts gave rise to amplified TCR beta CDR3 regions. HTBI primers drove first-round RT-PCR of the TCR CDR3. TCRdb recomputed calls from the multiplex PCR reads with MiXCR, one row per CDR3 protein. The top ten hold around 18% of the sample, which has 550,000 to 600,000 distinct CDR3 sequences, approximately 16% seen once. This CDR3 has 15 residues. V lost 0 bases and J lost 3, with 15 bases in between. CDR1 DFQATT and CDR2 SNEGSKA come from the germline V gene (reference sequence).

The chain is built from TRBV20-1 and TRBJ2-7; maybe TRBD2 (5 bases). The receptor's source is a young woman with Graves' hyperthyroidism. The sample taken for sequencing was blood. For the CDR3, the DNA is TGCAGTGCTAGAGATCCGGGAAGCACCGACTACGAGCAGTACTTC. Encoded protein: CSARDPGSTDYEQYF.